This passage covers 21 T cell receptor beta chains from one sample sequenced in a study of shared clonotypes between healthy human individuals. The assay was immunoSEQ multiplex PCR, and TCRdb's table has in-frame clones only and misses some. The data hold around 500,000 clones, with more than 75% observed a single time. The material sequenced was PBMCs. The receptor source for this set is a woman between 40 and 55 years old in good health. Some clones in this sample may be carry-over from other donors' samples.

The chain has TRBV25-1 and TRBJ1-3; D not resolved. The CDR3 has 12 amino acids. The V end lost 6 bases, the J end lost 0 bases, and 3 bases lay between the germline ends. From germline, CDR1 is MGHDK and CDR2 SYGVNS. The CDR3 is CASRSSGNTIYF. Here the CDR3 DNA reads TGTGCCAGCAGGAGCTCTGGAAACACCATATATTTT.

The genes are TRBV4-1 and TRBJ1-5; D is unresolved. Looked up from germline, CDR1 is MGHRA and CDR2 is YSYEKL. V lost 1 base, J lost 5 bases, and 9 bases lay in between. This CDR3 has 14 residues. The CDR3 nucleotides are TGCGCCAGCAGCCAAGGGTTTCGATATCAGCCCCAGCATTTT. Translating it yields CASSQGFRYQPQHF.

V is TRBV28 and J is TRBJ1-5; D might be TRBD1 (6 bases). CDR3 length: 15 amino acids. The V gene lost 5 bases and the J gene lost 5 bases, with 16 bases spanning the gap. Germline CDR1 and CDR2: MDHEN and SYDVKM. The CDR3 reads CASSAPGGGHQPQHF. In nucleotides, the CDR3 is TGTGCCAGCAGTGCCCCCGGGGGCGGGCATCAGCCCCAGCATTTT.

The rearrangement uses TRBV6-6 and TRBJ1-2; 7 nucleotides match TRBD1. Germline CDR1 MNHNY, CDR2 SVGAGI (reference sequence). The CDR3 extends over 14 amino acids. V gave up 2 bases and J gave up 2 bases; unmatched junction bases: 2. The CDR3 is CASSYPGQNYGYTF. The CDR3 DNA reads TGTGCCAGCAGTTACCCGGGACAGAACTATGGCTACACCTTC.

The chain has TRBV5-1 and TRBJ1-1; 9 bases are a match to TRBD1. The CDR3 extends over 18 amino acids. Germline-derived CDR1 and CDR2 are SGHRS and YFSETQ. Trimming cost V 4 bases and J 1 base; bases outside gene matches: 14. In DNA, the CDR3 is TGCGCCAGCAGCGGAAAAGGGACAGGGAGGAGGGAGAACACTGAAGCTTTCTTT. It specifies CASSGKGTGRRENTEAFF.

The chain links TRBV6-5 to TRBJ2-1; D might be TRBD2 (6 bases). There are 16 residues in the CDR3. Trimming left V 4 bases short and J 1 base short, with 14 bases between. The germline gives CDR1 MNHEY, CDR2 SVGAGI. DNA of the CDR3: TGTGCCAGCAGTTCCTGGGAGGCGACTTCCTACAATGAGCAGTTCTTC. This gives the protein CASSSWEATSYNEQFF.

The chain employs TRBV7-8 and TRBJ2-7; 10 positions agree with TRBD2. V dropped 5 bases and J dropped 3; count of bases not matched to a gene: 7. Germline loops: CDR1 SGHVS, CDR2 FQNEAQ. The CDR3 totals 15 residues. The CDR3, as DNA: TGTGCCAGCAGCACTAGAGGACTAGCGGACTACGAGCAGTACTTC. Its translation is CASSTRGLADYEQYF.

The chain combines TRBV13 with TRBJ1-1, with D possibly matching TRBD1 (6 bases). Germline V lookup: CDR1 PRHDT, CDR2 FYEKMQ (reference sequence). Between the trimmed V and J ends, which lost 3 bases and 2 bases, there was a span of 7 bases. The CDR3 extends over 13 amino acids. CDR3 sequence (DNA): TGTGCCAGCAGCTTGGACAGTAACACTGAAGCTTTCTTT. It is translated as CASSLDSNTEAFF.

The chain recombines TRBV28 with TRBJ2-7; TRBD2 matches at 7 bases. The CDR3 contains 18 residues. V was clipped by 7 bases and J by 2 bases; unmatched bases: 20. CDR1 MDHEN and CDR2 SYDVKM come from the germline V gene. The CDR3 here is CASIPVVSGPRGPYEQYF. In DNA, the CDR3 is TGTGCCAGCATCCCTGTGGTTAGCGGGCCAAGGGGACCCTACGAGCAGTACTTC.

The genes are TRBV7-9 and TRBJ2-3, with 14 bases identical to TRBD2. After removal of 5 bases from V and 4 bases from J, the junction contained 5 bases not matched to a gene. The CDR3 is made up of 16 amino acids. Germline-derived CDR1 and CDR2 are SEHNR and FQNEAQ (reference sequence). The CDR3 DNA follows: TGTGCCAGCAGCAGAGGACTAGCGGGAGGAGCAGATACGCAGTATTTT. Translation: CASSRGLAGGADTQYF.

The genes are TRBV30 and TRBJ1-5; tentatively, D is TRBD1 (5 bases). V gave up 2 bases and J gave up 8 bases, with 34 bases separating them. The CDR3 runs to 20 residues. Looked up from germline, CDR1 is GTSNPN and CDR2 is SVGIG (reference sequence). CDR3 loop: CAWSPGRLGRRGRLREPQHF. The CDR3 DNA reads as TGTGCCTGGAGTCCCGGGAGATTAGGGCGAAGGGGCCGGCTTAGGGAGCCCCAGCATTTT.

This chain joins TRBV19 and TRBJ2-5; D call uncertain. This CDR3 region has 13 residues. Trimming pared 6 bases from V and 1 base from J, leaving 9 bases between. Per the germline V gene, CDR1 is LNHDA and CDR2 is SQIVND (reference sequence). This CDR3 is CASSDTSQETQYF. For the CDR3, the DNA is TGTGCCAGTAGCGACACGTCCCAAGAGACCCAGTACTTC.

The chain is built from TRBV10-3 and TRBJ2-3; 8 nucleotides align to TRBD2. CDR3 length: 15 residues. The V gene's germline CDR1 is ENHRY and CDR2 SYGVKD. The V segment lost 2 bases and the J segment 1 base; nucleotides outside the gene matches: 2. This CDR3 reads CAISEGREGTDTQYF. Here the CDR3 DNA reads TGTGCCATCAGTGAGGGGCGGGAGGGCACAGATACGCAGTATTTT.

The chain is built from TRBV6-1 and TRBJ1-5; D call uncertain. The CDR3 runs to 15 residues. From germline, CDR1 is MNHNS and CDR2 SASEGT. The V end was cut by 2 bases, the J end by 0 bases, with 8 bases between. CDR3 in amino acids: CASSEFVSSNQPQHF. DNA of the CDR3: TGTGCCAGCAGTGAATTTGTCAGTAGCAATCAGCCCCAGCATTTT.

The rearrangement uses TRBV5-1 and TRBJ2-5; D not resolved. The CDR3 is 14 amino acids. Germline V lookup: CDR1 SGHRS, CDR2 YFSETQ. The V gene lost 2 bases and the J gene lost 3 bases, with 11 bases spanning the gap. The CDR3 DNA follows: TGCGCCAGCAGCTTTGCCACCTCCGAAGAGACCCAGTACTTC. This sequence encodes CASSFATSEETQYF.

This clone was recorded only once. The J gene is TRBJ1-2, the V gene TRBV27; the D gene is possibly TRBD1 (6 bases). The CDR3 runs 16 residues. V lost 0 bases and J 8 bases, leaving 19 bases between the germline ends. Germline loops: CDR1 MNHEY, CDR2 SMNVEV (reference sequence). The CDR3 protein is CASSLSAGTPSAGYTF. Here the CDR3 DNA reads TGTGCCAGCAGTTTATCGGCCGGGACACCATCGGCAGGCTACACCTTC.

This chain uses TRBV2 with TRBJ1-5, with a weak D call TRBD1 (6 bases). This CDR3 is 14 amino acids long. Germline CDR1 is SNHLY and CDR2 is FYNNEI. Deletions cut 4 bases from V and 3 bases from J, with 10 bases between. The CDR3 coding sequence is TGTGCCAGCAGTGTTTGGGGGGCCAATCAGCCCCAGCATTTT. It is translated as CASSVWGANQPQHF.

A remark on this clone: Other DNA sequences of this sample code for an identical CDR3. The V and J genes are TRBV5-1 and TRBJ2-3, with unresolved D. This CDR3 contains 14 residues. Trimming pared 4 bases from V and 0 bases from J, leaving 9 bases between. CDR1 and CDR2 (germline): SGHRS, YFSETQ. The CDR3 protein is CASSLDASTDTQYF. CDR3 DNA: TGCGCCAGCAGCCTGGACGCTAGCACAGATACGCAGTATTTT.

The J gene is TRBJ2-1, the V gene TRBV5-4, with D perhaps TRBD1 or TRBD2 (5 bases each). CDR1 SGHNT and CDR2 YYREEE come from the germline V gene (reference sequence). This CDR3 contains 16 residues. V dropped 4 bases and J dropped 0 bases, with 14 bases sitting between them. The CDR3 coding sequence is TGTGCCAGCAGCGCTAGGGACGGCAGCTCCTACAATGAGCAGTTCTTC. Translating it yields CASSARDGSSYNEQFF.

The J gene is TRBJ2-6, the V gene TRBV6-1; no reliable D call. V was pared by 4 bases and J by 0 bases, with 10 bases between. The germline V gene has CDR1 MNHNS and CDR2 SASEGT. This CDR3 contains 16 residues. The CDR3 DNA reads as TGTGCCAGCAGTGCGGACGGTAACTCTGGGGCCAACGTCCTGACTTTC. It specifies CASSADGNSGANVLTF.

This clone came up once. The gene calls are TRBV28 and TRBJ2-5, with D possibly TRBD2 on 5 matching bases. The CDR3 consists of 13 residues. Between the trimmed V and J ends, which lost 6 bases and 2 bases, there was a span of 10 bases. The germline V gene has CDR1 MDHEN and CDR2 SYDVKM. CDR3 nucleotide sequence: TGTGCCAGCAGAGCGCCGGGGCAAGAGACCCAGTACTTC. It translates to CASRAPGQETQYF.